The entry below gives a single T cell receptor (beta chain) sequence along with its context. The antigen it binds to is not known. No base quality values were provided; no much bigger clone lies one nucleotide off. Systemically healthy Caucasian individuals from Russia, around 39 in total and aged about 6 to 100 years, were included as donors. Each donor gave approximately 9.4 milliliters of peripheral blood, drawn into EDTA-treated Vacutainer tubes. Ficoll-Paque density-gradient centrifugation was used to isolate PBMCs, with at least 6 million obtained per sample. Total RNA, at least 6 micrograms per sample, was extracted from PBMCs with Trizol reagent. Naive CD45RAhigh/CD27high T cell percentages were measured by flow cytometry on a PBMC aliquot from every donor. The source of the sample is a study of blood T cells in healthy people across ages (dated by TCRdb to between 2014 and 2016). Looking at the study overall: In model experiments, roughly one uniquely barcoded TCR beta cDNA molecule per two T cells was captured by template switching. Using deep sequencing normalized with unique cDNA molecular identifiers, the study measured how TCR beta repertoire diversity changes with age. The donors were split into four age groups: young (average roughly 15 years), middle-aged (roughly 39), aged (62) and long-lived (under 90). Using the same blood draw, the study looked at two additional independent replicas of 1 million unique cDNA reads for two donors, one aged 18 to 30 and the other aged 80 or older.

V is cut by 0 bases and J by 4 bases, and the space between the germline ends is 11 bases. The CDR3, from cysteine to phenylalanine, totals 15 residues. Here the CDR3 DNA is all that survives: 45 bases in frame from base 1. Per the germline V gene, LGHNA is the CDR1 and YSLEER is the CDR2. To prepare the library, 5' RACE was applied. Data came from an Illumina HiSeq 2500. A second PCR of about 6 to 11 cycles was performed with a sample-barcoded 5' primer and a J-beta primer mix. A template-switch 5' adaptor carrying 12 random nucleotides introduced a unique molecular identifier onto each TCR beta cDNA molecule. At least 2.5 million CDR3-containing paired-end reads were obtained from each sample. The Mint cDNA synthesis kit, primed by a TRBC-specific oligonucleotide, was used to synthesize first-strand cDNA from all RNA. Following uracil-DNA glycosylase treatment, a first 18-cycle PCR with universal primers M1SS and BC2_uni_R was performed on all cDNA. The original methods were these. Normalization of each sample was performed by random selection of 1 million high-quality reads, each carrying a distinct molecular identifier. Instead of being binned into consensus sequences, reads that shared molecular identifiers were thrown out. CDR3 identification, clonotype clustering and error correction used MiTCR with a Q25 quality threshold and the strictest error-elimination algorithm. A nonparametric unseen species model with Euler transformation was used to estimate a lower bound on total TCR beta diversity. TCRdb reworked the public reads: Q25 trimming with fastp, MiXCR clone assembly, productive beta chains retained. Every entry covers one CDR3 protein and lists the most common genes and DNA from its rows. The V and J calls and clone size are TCRdb's, not the authors'. The sample table contains over 500,000 distinct CDR3 sequences; only one count was recorded for about 25% of them. The biggest ten clones account for over 3.5% of the sample.

Overall study outcomes, separate from this receptor: Total diversity estimates from one million sequenced T cells were considered lower bounds and underestimates. The CMV infection status of donors was not known, potentially confounding age-related changes in expanded clonotypes. Observed TCR beta diversity per million T cells fell roughly linearly with age, and a significant reduction was already apparent by age about 43. Compared with the aged group, the long-lived group had more naive CD4+ T cells, fewer expanded clones and increased TCR diversity, a pattern suggesting age selection. Bulk unsorted PBMC profiling prevented conclusive comparison of naive and antigen-experienced compartments. A strong correlation was found between observed TCR beta diversity and the percentage of naive T cells measured by flow cytometry.

The data also belong to a second study, concerning T cells of mothers and their children. The second publication reports: Donors were nine systemically healthy Caucasian individuals: three mothers and their six children. cDNA synthesis consumed the entire amount of extracted RNA, loaded at 1.5 ug RNA in each 15 ul reaction. Sample barcodes and 2-4 random nucleotides were added via the M1S primer in the second PCR. More than 8 million TCR beta CDR3 reads were obtained from each mother, and about 3 million reads were obtained from each child. In both related and unrelated pairs, thymic selection shapes the output of TCR recombination in a similar way, with inherited differences having only a minor effect. Normalized repertoire overlap was always slightly but never significantly higher in related than unrelated mother-child pairs. No persistent microchimeric T cell clones were detected, at a sensitivity of approximately 110 clones per million clonotypes. In the study, deep NGS was used to compare the TCR beta repertoires of mothers and children, and features distinguishing related mother-child pairs from unrelated individuals were sought. Mothers averaged about 40 +/- 4 years of age and children averaged around 11 +/- 4 years. Libraries were sequenced on Illumina HiSeq 2000 with 100+100 nt paired-end reads after adapter ligation with NEBNext reagents. To prevent cross-contamination, the mother and child libraries were prepared one month apart and sequenced in separate runs. Each donor had between roughly 450,000 and 2,100,000 distinct TCR beta clonotypes identified. Naive TCR beta clonotypes were estimated from low-frequency clonotypes matched to each donor's FACS-determined naive share, without sorting.

The rearrangement joined TRBV4-3 to TRBJ2-3; TRBD1 is possibly the D segment (5 matching bases). This TCR derives from a boy between 2 and 10 years old in good health. The sample taken for sequencing was blood. The sequenced DNA: TGCGCCAGCAGCCAAGATTGGGCAGGGTCAGATACGCAGTATTTT. Its translation is CASSQDWAGSDTQYF.